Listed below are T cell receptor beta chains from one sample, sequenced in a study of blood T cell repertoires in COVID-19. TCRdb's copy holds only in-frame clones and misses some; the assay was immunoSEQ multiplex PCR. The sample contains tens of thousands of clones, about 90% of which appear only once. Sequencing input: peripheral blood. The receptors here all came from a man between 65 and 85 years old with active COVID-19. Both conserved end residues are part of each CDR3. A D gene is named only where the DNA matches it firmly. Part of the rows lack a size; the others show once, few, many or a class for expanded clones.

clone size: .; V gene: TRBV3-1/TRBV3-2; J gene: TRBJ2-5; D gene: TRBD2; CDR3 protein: CASSQVSGGVGETQYF; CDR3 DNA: TGTGCCAGCAGCCAAGTAAGCGGGGGGGTAGGAGAGACCCAGTACTTC
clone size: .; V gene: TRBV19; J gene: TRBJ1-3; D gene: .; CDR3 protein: CASTEHFGNTIYF; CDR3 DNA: TGTGCCAGTACGGAGCACTTTGGAAACACCATATATTTT
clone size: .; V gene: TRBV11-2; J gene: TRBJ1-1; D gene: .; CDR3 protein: CASSLGSGRNTEAFF; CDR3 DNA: TGTGCCAGCAGCTTGGGCTCTGGGCGGAACACTGAAGCTTTCTTT
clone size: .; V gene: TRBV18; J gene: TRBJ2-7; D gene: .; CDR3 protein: CASSPPAGSLEQYF; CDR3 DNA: TGTGCCAGCTCACCACCGGCAGGGTCTTTAGAGCAGTACTTC
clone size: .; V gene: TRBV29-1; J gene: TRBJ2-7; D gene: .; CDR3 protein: CSVVGDNSYEQYF; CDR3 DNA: TGCAGCGTTGTGGGGGACAACTCCTACGAGCAGTACTTC
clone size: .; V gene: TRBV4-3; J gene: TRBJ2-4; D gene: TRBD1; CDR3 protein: CASSHIDRVSYHIQYF; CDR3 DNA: TGCGCCAGCAGCCATATTGACAGGGTAAGTTATCACATTCAGTACTTC
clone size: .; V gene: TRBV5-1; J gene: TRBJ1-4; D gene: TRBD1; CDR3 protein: CASSLGQGLSATNEKLFF; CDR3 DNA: TGCGCCAGCAGCCTAGGACAGGGTCTTTCTGCAACTAATGAAAAACTGTTTTTT
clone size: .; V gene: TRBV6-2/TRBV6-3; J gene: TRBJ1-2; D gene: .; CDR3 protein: CASSYDTGVFYGYTF; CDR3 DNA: TGTGCCAGCAGTTACGACACAGGAGTCTTCTATGGCTACACCTTC
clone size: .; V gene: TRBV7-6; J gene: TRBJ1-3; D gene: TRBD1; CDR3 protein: CASSSRQGAGSGNTIYF; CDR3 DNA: TGTGCCAGCAGCTCCAGACAGGGGGCCGGCTCTGGAAACACCATATATTTT
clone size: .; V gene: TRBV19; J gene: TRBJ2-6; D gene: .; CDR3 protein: CASSTEVNVLTF; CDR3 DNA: TGTGCCAGTAGTACCGAGGTCAACGTCCTGACTTTC
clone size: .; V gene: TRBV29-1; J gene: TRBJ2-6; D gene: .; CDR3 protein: CSVSQNSGANVLTF; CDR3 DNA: TGCAGCGTTTCACAGAACTCTGGGGCCAACGTCCTGACTTTC
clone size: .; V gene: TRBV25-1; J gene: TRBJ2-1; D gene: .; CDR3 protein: CASSDSTSGGFYNEQFF; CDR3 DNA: TGTGCCAGCAGTGACTCTACCTCGGGGGGCTTCTACAATGAGCAGTTCTTC
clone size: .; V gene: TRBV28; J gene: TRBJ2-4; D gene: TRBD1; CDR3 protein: CASSGTGGFKNIQYF; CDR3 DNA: TGTGCCAGCAGCGGGACAGGGGGATTTAAAAACATTCAGTACTTC
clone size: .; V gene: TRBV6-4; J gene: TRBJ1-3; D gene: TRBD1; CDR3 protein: CASSDLGTGEPLSGNTIYF; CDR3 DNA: TGTGCCAGCAGTGACTTAGGGACAGGGGAACCCCTCTCTGGAAACACCATATATTTT
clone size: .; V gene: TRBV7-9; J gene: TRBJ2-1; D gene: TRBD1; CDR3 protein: CASSLGGQLNEQFF; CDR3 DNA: TGTGCCAGCAGCTTAGGGGGACAGTTGAATGAGCAGTTCTTC
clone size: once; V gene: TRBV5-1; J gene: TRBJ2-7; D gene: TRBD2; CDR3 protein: CASSRGDGPYEQYF; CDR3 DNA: TGCGCCAGCAGCCGGGGGGACGGACCATACGAGCAGTACTTC
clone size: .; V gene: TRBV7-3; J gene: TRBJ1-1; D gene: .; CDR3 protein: CASSPQGGNTEAFF; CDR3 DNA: TGTGCCAGCAGCCCCCAGGGCGGGAACACTGAAGCTTTCTTT
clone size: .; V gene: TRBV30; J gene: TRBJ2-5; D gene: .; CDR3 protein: CAWSGGLQETQYF; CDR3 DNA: TGTGCCTGGAGTGGGGGACTTCAGGAGACCCAGTACTTC
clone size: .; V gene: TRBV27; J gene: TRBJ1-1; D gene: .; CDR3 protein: CASSSRGSGNTEAFF; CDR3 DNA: TGTGCCAGCAGTTCCAGGGGTTCTGGGAACACTGAAGCTTTCTTT
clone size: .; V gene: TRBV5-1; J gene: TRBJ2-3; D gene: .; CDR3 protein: CASSMRDAATDTQYF; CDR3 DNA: TGCGCCAGCAGCATGCGGGACGCAGCCACAGATACGCAGTATTTT
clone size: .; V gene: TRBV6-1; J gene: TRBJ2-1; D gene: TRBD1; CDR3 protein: CATRDGTGGYNEQFF; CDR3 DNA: TGTGCCACACGAGACGGGACAGGGGGGTACAATGAGCAGTTCTTC
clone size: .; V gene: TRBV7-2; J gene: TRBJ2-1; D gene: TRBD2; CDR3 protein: CASSLSGGGVSYNEQFF; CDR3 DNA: TGTGCCAGCAGCTTATCAGGCGGGGGAGTCTCCTACAATGAGCAGTTCTTC
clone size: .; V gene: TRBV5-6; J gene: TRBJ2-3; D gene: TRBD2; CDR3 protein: CASSRGLDSGGSDTQYF; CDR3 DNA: TGTGCCAGCAGCCGTGGACTGGACAGCGGGGGCTCAGATACGCAGTATTTT
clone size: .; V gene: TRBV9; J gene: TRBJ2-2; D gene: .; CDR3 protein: CASSLNMGARIGELFF; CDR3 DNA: TGTGCCAGCAGCTTGAATATGGGGGCGCGGATCGGGGAGCTGTTTTTT
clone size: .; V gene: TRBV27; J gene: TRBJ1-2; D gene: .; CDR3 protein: CASSPRTPDGYTF; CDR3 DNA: TGTGCCAGCAGTCCCCGGACACCCGATGGCTACACCTTC
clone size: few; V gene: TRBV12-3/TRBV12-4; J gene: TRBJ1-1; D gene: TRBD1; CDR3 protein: CASSLRGHAFF; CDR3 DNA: TGTGCCAGCAGTTTAAGGGGGCATGCTTTCTTT
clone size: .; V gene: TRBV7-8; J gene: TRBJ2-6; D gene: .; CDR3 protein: CASSVQGLGSGANVLTF; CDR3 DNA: TGTGCCAGCAGCGTACAGGGCCTCGGGTCTGGGGCCAACGTCCTGACTTTC
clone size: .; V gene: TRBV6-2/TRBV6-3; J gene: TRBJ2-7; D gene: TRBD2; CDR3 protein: CASSYPLDSGGPYEQYF; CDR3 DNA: TGTGCCAGCAGTTACCCTCTGGATAGCGGGGGCCCCTACGAGCAGTACTTC
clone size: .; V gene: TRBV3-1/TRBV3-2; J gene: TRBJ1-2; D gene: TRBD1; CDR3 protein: CASSQGIWDRDYGYTF; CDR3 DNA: TGTGCCAGCAGCCAAGGAATTTGGGACAGGGACTATGGCTACACCTTC
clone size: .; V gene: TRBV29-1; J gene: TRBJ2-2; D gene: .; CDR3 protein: CSVEDISWGRPTGELFF; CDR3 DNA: TGCAGCGTTGAAGATATATCATGGGGCAGACCCACCGGGGAGCTGTTTTTT
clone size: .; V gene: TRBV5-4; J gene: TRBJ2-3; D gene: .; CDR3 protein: CASSLGGRTDTQYF; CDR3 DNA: TGTGCCAGCAGCTTAGGCGGGCGGACAGATACGCAGTATTTT
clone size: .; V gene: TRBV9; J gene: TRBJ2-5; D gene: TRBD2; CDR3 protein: CASSAVRGKETQYF; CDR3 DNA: TGTGCCAGCAGCGCCGTGCGGGGGAAAGAGACCCAGTACTTC
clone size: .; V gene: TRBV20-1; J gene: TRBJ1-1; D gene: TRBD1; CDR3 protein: CSASDRVSSTEAFF; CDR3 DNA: TGCAGTGCTAGTGACAGGGTCTCGTCGACTGAAGCTTTCTTT
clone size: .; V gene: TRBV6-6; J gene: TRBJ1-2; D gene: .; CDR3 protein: CASWARNYGYTF; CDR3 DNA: TGTGCCAGCTGGGCAAGAAACTATGGCTACACCTTC
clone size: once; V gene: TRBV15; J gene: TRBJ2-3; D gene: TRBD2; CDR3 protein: CATSRDRTSGGSDTQYF; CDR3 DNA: TGTGCCACCAGCAGAGACCGGACTAGCGGGGGCTCTGATACGCAGTATTTT
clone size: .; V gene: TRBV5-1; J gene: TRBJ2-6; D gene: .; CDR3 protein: CASSITGSGANVLTF; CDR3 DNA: TGCGCCAGCAGCATCACAGGGTCTGGGGCCAACGTCCTGACTTTC
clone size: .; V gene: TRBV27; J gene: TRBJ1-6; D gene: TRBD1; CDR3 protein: CASRRQAITGDSPLHF; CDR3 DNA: TGTGCCAGCAGGCGACAGGCCATCACAGGGGATTCACCCCTCCACTTT
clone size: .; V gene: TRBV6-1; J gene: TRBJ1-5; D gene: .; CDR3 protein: CASSDIAYQPQHF; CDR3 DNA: TGTGCCAGCAGTGACATAGCCTATCAGCCCCAGCATTTT
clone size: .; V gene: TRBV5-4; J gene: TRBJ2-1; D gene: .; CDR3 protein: CASSLLLGGEIDEQFF; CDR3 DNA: TGTGCCAGCAGCCTCTTACTAGGCGGGGAGATCGATGAGCAGTTCTTC
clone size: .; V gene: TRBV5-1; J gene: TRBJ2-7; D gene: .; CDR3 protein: CASSPGTDFDEQYF; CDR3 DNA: TGCGCCAGCAGCCCCGGTACCGATTTTGACGAGCAGTACTTC
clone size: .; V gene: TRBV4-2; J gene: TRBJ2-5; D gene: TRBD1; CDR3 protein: CASSKLTGQETQYF; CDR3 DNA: TGTGCCAGCAGCAAACTGACAGGGCAAGAGACCCAGTACTTC
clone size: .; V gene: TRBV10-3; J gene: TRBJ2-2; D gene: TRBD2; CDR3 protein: CAIKGTSGSGELFF; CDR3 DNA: TGTGCCATCAAAGGGACTAGCGGAAGCGGGGAGCTGTTTTTT
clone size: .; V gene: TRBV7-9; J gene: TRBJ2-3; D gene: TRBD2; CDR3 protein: CASTPSPGGLSTDTQYF; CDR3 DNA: TGTGCCAGCACTCCATCCCCGGGGGGGCTCAGCACAGATACGCAGTATTTT